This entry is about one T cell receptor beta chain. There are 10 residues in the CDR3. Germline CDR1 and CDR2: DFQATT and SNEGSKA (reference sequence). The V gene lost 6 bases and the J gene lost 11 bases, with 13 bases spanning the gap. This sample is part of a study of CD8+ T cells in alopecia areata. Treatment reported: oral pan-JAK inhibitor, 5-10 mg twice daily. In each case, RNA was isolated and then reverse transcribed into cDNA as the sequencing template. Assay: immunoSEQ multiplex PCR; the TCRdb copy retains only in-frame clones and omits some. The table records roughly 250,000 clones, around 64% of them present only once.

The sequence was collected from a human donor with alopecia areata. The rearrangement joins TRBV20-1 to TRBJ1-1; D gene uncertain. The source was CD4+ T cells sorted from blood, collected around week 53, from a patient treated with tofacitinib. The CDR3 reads CSAPDEAAFF. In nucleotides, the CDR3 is TGCAGTGCCCCGGACGAAGCGGCTTTCTTT.